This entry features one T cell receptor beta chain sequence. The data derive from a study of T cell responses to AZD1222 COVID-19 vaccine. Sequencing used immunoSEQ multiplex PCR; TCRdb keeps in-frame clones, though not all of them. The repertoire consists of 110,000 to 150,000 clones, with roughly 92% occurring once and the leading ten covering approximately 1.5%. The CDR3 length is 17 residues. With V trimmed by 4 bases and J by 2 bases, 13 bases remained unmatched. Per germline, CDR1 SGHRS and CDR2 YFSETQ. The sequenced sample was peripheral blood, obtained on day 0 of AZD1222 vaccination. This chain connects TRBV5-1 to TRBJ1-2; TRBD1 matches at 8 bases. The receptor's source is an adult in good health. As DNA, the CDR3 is TGCGCCAGCAGCCCGTATATAGGGACAGGAGGGAACTATGGCTACACCTTC. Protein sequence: CASSPYIGTGGNYGYTF. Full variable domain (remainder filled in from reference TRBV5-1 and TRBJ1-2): KAGVTQTPRYLIKTRGQQVTLSCSPISGHRSVSWYQQTPGQGLQFLFEYFSETQRNKGNFPGRFSGRQFSNSRSEMNVSTLELGDSALYLCASSPYIGTGGNYGYTFGSGTRLTVV.